A single sample is the source of the 28 T cell receptor beta chains below, sequenced in a study of T cells after yellow fever vaccination. TCRdb redid the calling of the 5' RACE reads with MiXCR, one entry per CDR3 protein. The sample contains about 630,000 distinct CDR3 sequences, 9% to 15% of which appear only once. Sequencing used PBMCs, obtained on the day of the yellow fever booster vaccination. The receptor set was obtained from a man aged 25 to 40 who received the YFV17D yellow fever vaccine.

This clonotype was counted many times. The rearrangement joins TRBV11-2 to TRBJ2-5, with D perhaps matching TRBD1 or TRBD2 (5 bases each). Germline V gene lookup returns CDR1 SGHAT and CDR2 FQNNGV. Trimming took off 1 base at V and 5 bases at J, with 11 bases between the two ends. The CDR3 extends over 14 amino acids. As DNA, the CDR3 is TGTGCCAGCAGCTTAGGAGGGGCGGTGGAGACCCAGTACTTC. Protein: CASSLGGAVETQYF.

There are many counts of this clonotype. The gene calls are TRBV12-3 or TRBV12-4 and TRBJ2-3; D is perhaps TRBD2 (6 bases). Trimming shortened V by 5 bases and J by 6 bases, and 12 bases separated the two germline ends. The length of the CDR3 is 13 residues. CDR3 sequence reads: CASSLGTGDTQYF. CDR3 DNA sequence: TGTGCCAGCAGTCTCGGGACTGGGGATACGCAGTATTTT.

The CDR3 DNA follows: TGCAGTGCTAGAGCGCTAGCGAGCTCCTACAATGAGCAGTTCTTC. This sequence encodes CSARALASSYNEQFF. The chain joins TRBV20-1 to TRBJ2-1; TRBD2 might be the D (6 bases). Trimming took 1 base from V and 0 from J, leaving 10 bases between them. CDR1 is DFQATT and CDR2 is SNEGSKA in the germline V gene (reference sequence). This CDR3 comprises 15 residues.

The V and J genes are TRBV4-3 and TRBJ2-5; TRBD2 aligns across 11 bases. With 0 bases clipped from V and 5 bases from J, the junction kept 5 bases outside the gene matches. This CDR3 has 16 amino acids. Germline V CDR1 and CDR2: LGHNA, YSLEER. DNA of the CDR3: TGCGCCAGCAGCCAAGATCCACTAGCGGGAGTGGAGACCCAGTACTTC. This gives the protein CASSQDPLAGVETQYF.

The chain joins TRBV7-9 to TRBJ2-1, with D perhaps given as TRBD1 or TRBD2 (5 bases each). The CDR3 spans 15 residues. In germline, CDR1 is SEHNR, CDR2 FQNEAQ (reference sequence). V shed 5 bases and J shed 4 bases, with 15 bases lying between them. The CDR3 region is CASSPPGQPYNEQFF. CDR3 bases: TGTGCCAGCAGCCCCCCGGGGCAGCCGTACAATGAGCAGTTCTTC.

This clonotype was counted ten times or more. The rearrangement links TRBV15 to TRBJ2-5; 7 bases match TRBD2. The germline V gene encodes CDR1 LNHNV and CDR2 YYDKDF (reference sequence). The CDR3 has 12 residues. V was clipped by 7 bases and J by 14 bases; unmatched bases: 13. CDR3 amino acids: CATIGISGSPYF. As DNA, the CDR3 is TGTGCCACCATCGGAATTAGCGGGTCCCCTTACTTC. The whole variable domain, filled in from reference TRBV15 and TRBJ2-5, reads DAMVIQNPRYQVTQFGKPVTLSCSQTLNHNVMYWYQQKSSQAPKLLFHYYDKDFNNEADTPDNFQSRRPNTSFCFLDIRSPGLGDTAMYLCATIGISGSPYFGPGTRLLVL.

This clonotype turned up a few times. This rearrangement joins TRBV6-5 to TRBJ2-7; 7 nucleotides align to TRBD1. Germline V gives CDR1 MNHEY, CDR2 SVGAGI. V dropped 2 bases and J dropped 5; count of bases not matched to a gene: 3. The CDR3 contains 13 residues. The CDR3 is CASSYRGQDEQYF. CDR3 nucleotides: TGTGCCAGCAGTTACAGGGGGCAGGACGAGCAGTACTTC.

V usage is TRBV3-1 and J usage is TRBJ2-1; TRBD2 matches at 13 bases. Germline V gene data show CDR1 as LGHDT and CDR2 as YNNKEL (reference sequence). Trimming took 7 bases from V and 3 from J; bases not matched to a gene: 12. The CDR3 totals 18 residues. The CDR3: CASTHVTGTSGNYNEQFF. The CDR3 DNA follows: TGTGCCAGCACCCATGTTACCGGGACTAGCGGGAACTACAATGAGCAGTTCTTC.

This clonotype was counted at least ten times. The gene calls are TRBV19 and TRBJ2-4; 11 bases are shared with TRBD2. V dropped 6 bases and J dropped 10; count of bases not matched to a gene: 2. The CDR3 totals 12 residues. Looked up from germline, CDR1 is LNHDA and CDR2 is SQIVND (reference sequence). In nucleotides, the CDR3 is TGTGCCAGTAGCACTAGCGGGAGAATTCAGTACTTC. Protein product: CASSTSGRIQYF.

CDR3 protein: CATSMYNGAKNIQYF. The CDR3 DNA follows: TGTGCCACCAGCATGTATAATGGAGCCAAAAACATTCAGTACTTC. The chain joins TRBV15 to TRBJ2-4; D uncertain. Germline-derived CDR1 and CDR2 are LNHNV and YYDKDF (reference sequence). CDR3 size: 15 residues. With 4 bases removed from V and 0 bases from J, the gap between germline ends came to 10 bases.

This clonotype was recorded many times. The chain recombines TRBV7-2 with TRBJ2-7, with 8 bases fitting TRBD2. CDR1 is SGHTA and CDR2 is FQGNSA in the germline V gene. V shed 4 bases and J 3 bases; nucleotides not matched to a gene: 5. This CDR3 contains 14 residues. CDR3 nucleotide sequence: TGTGCCAGCAGCTCCACTAGCGGAAACTACGAGCAGTACTTC. Amino acids: CASSSTSGNYEQYF.

The rearrangement uses TRBV6-6 and TRBJ1-4, with TRBD1 identical over 7 bases. The CDR3 has 13 amino acids. V dropped 6 bases and J dropped 7; count of bases not matched to a gene: 5. Germline V gene sequence: CDR1 MNHNY, CDR2 SVGAGI (reference sequence). CDR3 region: CASRNGQAEKLFF. The CDR3 nucleotides read TGTGCCAGCAGAAACGGACAGGCTGAAAAACTGTTTTTT.

This clonotype was seen more than once but under ten times. V usage is TRBV5-1 and J usage is TRBJ2-3; possible D gene TRBD2, 6 bases. V lost 4 bases and J 2 bases, leaving 11 bases between the germline ends. The CDR3 has 14 amino acids. Germline values: CDR1 SGHRS, CDR2 YFSETQ. The CDR3 nucleotides read TGCGCCAGCAGCGCGGGACTCCCCACAGATACGCAGTATTTT. Translating it yields CASSAGLPTDTQYF.

The rearrangement uses TRBV7-2 and TRBJ1-1; D is unresolved. The germline V gene encodes CDR1 SGHTA and CDR2 FQGNSA. CDR3 length: 12 amino acids. Trimming left V 3 bases short and J 5 bases short, with 7 bases between. CDR3 sequence reads: CASSFDGTEAFF. The CDR3 DNA follows: TGTGCCAGCAGCTTCGACGGGACTGAAGCTTTCTTT. The variable domain in full, completed from reference TRBV7-2 and TRBJ1-1, reads GAGVSQSPSNKVTEKGKDVELRCDPISGHTALYWYRQSLGQGLEFLIYFQGNSAPDKSGLPSDRFSAERTGGSVSTLTIQRTQQEDSAVYLCASSFDGTEAFFGQGTRLTVV.

This clonotype was detected a few times. This chain uses TRBV5-1 with TRBJ1-1, with 8 bases that match TRBD1. V trimming: 4 bases; J trimming: 4 bases; junction bases outside the gene matches: 3. Looked up from germline, CDR1 is SGHRS and CDR2 is YFSETQ. The CDR3 totals 13 residues. The CDR3 sequence: CASSDRGSTEAFF. CDR3 coding DNA: TGCGCCAGCAGCGACAGGGGATCCACTGAAGCTTTCTTT.

The gene calls are TRBV12-3 or TRBV12-4 and TRBJ1-5; D is unresolved. V was trimmed by 7 bases and J by 2 bases, leaving 9 bases between them. The CDR3 is 13 residues long. CDR3 nucleotide sequence: TGTGCCAGCAAGGTTTCCGGCAATCAGCCCCAGCATTTT. Encoded protein: CASKVSGNQPQHF.

CDR3 loop: CASRVGPDTQYF. CDR3 DNA: TGCGCCAGCAGGGTGGGGCCGGATACGCAGTATTTT. This chain links TRBV23-1 with TRBJ2-3, with a possible D match to TRBD1 (5 bases). TRBV23-1 is an ORF; its function is uncertain. This CDR3 spans 12 amino acids. V lost 6 bases and J 6 bases, leaving 10 bases between the germline ends.

This clonotype was detected a few times. The V and J genes are TRBV4-2 and TRBJ2-2; the D is unclear. Germline values: CDR1 LGHNA, CDR2 YNFKEQ. V lost 1 base to trimming and J lost 1 base, with 10 bases between them. CDR3 length: 16 residues. In DNA, the CDR3 is TGTGCCAGCAGCCAAGTCGGCCTCCAGAACACCGGGGAGCTGTTTTTT. Translated: CASSQVGLQNTGELFF.

The V gene is TRBV7-8, the J gene TRBJ2-5; D unresolved. Trimming removed 6 bases from V and 2 bases from J, with 13 bases in between. The CDR3 loop spans 14 amino acids. Per germline, CDR1 SGHVS and CDR2 FQNEAQ. CDR3 nucleotides: TGTGCCAGCAGAAATACAGAGGAGCAAGAGACCCAGTACTTC. This encodes CASRNTEEQETQYF.

This clonotype occurred a few times. The V gene is TRBV20-1, the J gene TRBJ2-1; 12 nucleotides align to TRBD2. J gave up 8 bases and V 5 bases, and 10 bases lay outside the gene matches. The germline V gene has CDR1 DFQATT and CDR2 SNEGSKA (reference sequence). The CDR3 has 15 amino acids. The CDR3 sequence: CSARLAGAAGDEQFF. CDR3 in DNA: TGCAGTGCTCGACTAGCGGGAGCCGCCGGGGATGAGCAGTTCTTC.

The chain links TRBV13 to TRBJ2-1; TRBD2 matches 7 bases. V was clipped by 3 bases and J by 7 bases; unmatched bases: 9. The germline gives CDR1 PRHDT, CDR2 FYEKMQ (reference sequence). The CDR3 totals 15 residues. The CDR3 reads CASSLGGGPGNEQFF. The DNA for the CDR3 is TGTGCCAGCAGCTTGGGGGGAGGGCCAGGGAATGAGCAGTTCTTC.

This clonotype was picked up a small number of times. This chain joins TRBV6-2 or TRBV6-3 and TRBJ2-1, with 7 nucleotides matching TRBD1. Germline V CDR1 and CDR2: MNHEY, SVGEGT. J gave up 5 bases and V 6 bases, and 13 bases lay outside the gene matches. This CDR3 comprises 16 residues. The CDR3: CASRPVLGTADNEQFF. The CDR3 nucleotides read TGTGCCAGCAGGCCCGTCCTTGGGACAGCGGACAATGAGCAGTTCTTC.

This chain joins TRBV20-1 and TRBJ2-1; tentatively, D is TRBD2 (5 bases). The V and J ends lost 6 bases and 6 bases respectively, with 15 bases between them. The CDR3 covers 13 residues. Germline V gene lookup returns CDR1 DFQATT and CDR2 SNEGSKA (reference sequence). The CDR3 region has the DNA TGCAGTGCCACGGTTTCGGGGAGCAATGAGCAGTTCTTC. Translating it yields CSATVSGSNEQFF.

A few counts support this clonotype. The chain has TRBV4-2 and TRBJ2-5, with D possibly called TRBD1 or TRBD2 (5 bases each). The CDR3 extends over 14 amino acids. Deletions cut 4 bases from V and 2 bases from J, with 11 bases between. Germline values: CDR1 LGHNA, CDR2 YNFKEQ. Here the CDR3 reads CASSPEGPQETQYF. CDR3 DNA sequence: TGTGCCAGCAGCCCCGAGGGGCCGCAAGAGACCCAGTACTTC.

This chain connects TRBV7-9 to TRBJ2-3; TRBD2 aligns across 11 bases. The CDR3 loop spans 16 amino acids. CDR1 is SEHNR, CDR2 FQNEAQ, per germline (reference sequence). The junction had 6 bases not matched to a gene; V was cut back by 5 bases and J by 2 bases. The DNA for the CDR3 is TGTGCCAGCAGCCGCGGGACTAGCGGACCCACAGATACGCAGTATTTT. It yields the protein CASSRGTSGPTDTQYF.

The gene calls are TRBV5-1 and TRBJ2-1, with D possibly being TRBD2 (5 bases). CDR1 and CDR2 from the germline V gene are SGHRS and YFSETQ. The CDR3 is 12 residues long. Trimming shortened V by 2 bases and J by 8 bases, and 8 bases separated the two germline ends. CDR3 region: CASSLTSYEQFF. CDR3 nucleotide sequence: TGCGCCAGCAGCTTAACTAGTTATGAGCAGTTCTTC. The full variable domain, in which reference TRBV5-1 and TRBJ2-1 provide the parts outside the CDR3, is KAGVTQTPRYLIKTRGQQVTLSCSPISGHRSVSWYQQTPGQGLQFLFEYFSETQRNKGNFPGRFSGRQFSNSRSEMNVSTLELGDSALYLCASSLTSYEQFFGPGTRLTVL.

A few counts support this clonotype. The chain employs TRBV14 and TRBJ2-3; D is perhaps TRBD1 or TRBD2 (5 bases each). V was pared by 4 bases and J by 5 bases, with 19 bases between. The V gene's germline CDR1 is SGHDN and CDR2 FVKESK. This CDR3 is built from 16 residues. CDR3 nucleotide sequence: TGTGCCAGCAGCCCCATGAGGGGAGTGGGGTTAGATACGCAGTATTTT. Protein sequence: CASSPMRGVGLDTQYF.

There are a few counts of this clonotype. This chain joins TRBV6-1 and TRBJ1-2; D ambiguous. The CDR3 covers 13 residues. V was clipped by 8 bases and J by 7 bases, with 17 bases between them. Germline CDR1 reads MNHNS; CDR2 reads SASEGT. This CDR3 reads CASRDAGNFGYTF. DNA of the CDR3: TGTGCCAGCCGCGACGCGGGGAATTTTGGCTACACCTTC.